This T cell receptor (beta chain) is from a study of shared clonotypes between healthy human individuals. This clone was observed a single time. It was at deep level that the assay was run. Template amounts of approximately 300 ng DNA, some 30,000 T cell genomes, were employed in unsorted PBMC replicate PCRs. Unsorted PBMC DNA was sequenced on ten immunoSEQ deep assay plates. The protocol was immunoSEQ multiplex PCR, while the TCRdb copy is restricted to in-frame clones and leaves out a portion. The data contain roughly 490,000 clones, 76% of them singletons. Trimming pared 7 bases from V and 4 bases from J, leaving 14 bases between. There are 14 residues in the CDR3. Germline CDR1 MDHEN, CDR2 SYDVKM.

The V gene is TRBV28, the J gene TRBJ2-4; D gene unclear. This TCR was sampled from a woman aged 40 to 50 in good health. Some clones in this sample may be carry-over from other donors' samples. The sample comprised PBMCs. CDR3 amino acids: CASTPGASKNIQYF. CDR3 sequence (DNA): TGTGCCAGCACCCCCGGCGCTAGTAAAAACATTCAGTACTTC.